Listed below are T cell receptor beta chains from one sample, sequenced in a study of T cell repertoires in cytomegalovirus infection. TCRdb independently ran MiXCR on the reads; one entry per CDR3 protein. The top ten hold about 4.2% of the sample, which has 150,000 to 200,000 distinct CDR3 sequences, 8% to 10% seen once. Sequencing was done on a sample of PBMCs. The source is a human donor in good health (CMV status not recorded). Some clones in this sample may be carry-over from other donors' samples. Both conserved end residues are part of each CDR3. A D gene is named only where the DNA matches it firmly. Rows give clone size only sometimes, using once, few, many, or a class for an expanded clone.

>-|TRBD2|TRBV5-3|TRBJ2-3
CASRAGTSGSTDTQYF
TGTGCCAGCAGGGCCGGGACTAGCGGGAGCACAGATACGCAGTATTTT
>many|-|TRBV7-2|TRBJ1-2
CASSSGRAVGYTF
TGTGCCAGCAGCTCCGGACGGGCGGTAGGCTACACCTTC
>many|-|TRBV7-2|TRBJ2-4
CASSSRFGGTKNIQYF
TGTGCCAGCAGCTCAAGGTTCGGCGGGACCAAAAACATTCAGTACTTC
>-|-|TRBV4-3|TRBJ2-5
CASSQDLTAETQYF
TGCGCCAGCAGCCAAGACTTAACGGCAGAGACCCAGTACTTC
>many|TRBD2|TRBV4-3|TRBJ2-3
CASSQDWTSGQGMDTQYF
TGCGCCAGCAGCCAAGATTGGACTAGCGGCCAGGGGATGGATACGCAGTATTTT
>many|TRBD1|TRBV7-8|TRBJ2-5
CASSLGQGGKTQYF
TGTGCCAGCAGCTTGGGACAGGGTGGGAAGACCCAGTACTTC
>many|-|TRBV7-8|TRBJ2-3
CASSSTGTDGVGYF
TGTGCCAGCAGCTCGACCGGGACGGATGGAGTGGGGTATTTT
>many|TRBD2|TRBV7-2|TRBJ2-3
CASSLWAGGPTDTQYF
TGTGCCAGCAGCCTCTGGGCGGGGGGGCCGACAGATACGCAGTATTTT
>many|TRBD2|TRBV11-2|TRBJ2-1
CASSFIWGLAGTYNEQFF
TGTGCCAGCAGCTTTATTTGGGGACTAGCGGGGACCTACAATGAGCAGTTCTTC
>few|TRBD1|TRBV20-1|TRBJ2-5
CSADREETQYF
TGCAGTGCTGACAGGGAGGAGACCCAGTACTTC
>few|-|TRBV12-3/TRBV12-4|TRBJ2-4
CASSLEVSQGIQYF
TGTGCCAGCAGTTTAGAGGTATCGCAGGGTATTCAGTACTTC
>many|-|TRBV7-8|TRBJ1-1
CASSLAPRTANTEAFF
TGTGCCAGCAGCTTAGCGCCTAGGACGGCGAACACTGAAGCTTTCTTT
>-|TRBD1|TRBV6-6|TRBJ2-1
CASSYSMNTGGKYNEQFF
TGTGCCAGCAGTTACTCGATGAACACAGGGGGCAAGTACAATGAGCAGTTCTTC
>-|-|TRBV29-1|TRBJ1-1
CSVVGSEHTEAFF
TGCAGCGTTGTGGGTTCAGAGCACACTGAAGCTTTCTTT
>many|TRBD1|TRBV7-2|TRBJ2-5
CASSPGQGPQETQYF
TGTGCCAGCAGCCCCGGACAGGGGCCTCAAGAGACCCAGTACTTC
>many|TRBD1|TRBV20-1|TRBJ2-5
CSARVGQGRSGETQYF
TGCAGTGCTAGAGTGGGACAGGGACGTTCGGGGGAGACCCAGTACTTC
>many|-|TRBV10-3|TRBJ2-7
CAISELGTSSYEQYF
TGTGCCATCAGTGAGTTGGGGACAAGCAGCTACGAGCAGTACTTC
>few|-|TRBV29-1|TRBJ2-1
CSVDGRGSRSYNEQFF
TGCAGCGTCGACGGGCGGGGTTCCAGATCCTACAATGAGCAGTTCTTC
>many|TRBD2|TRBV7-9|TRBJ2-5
CASSPAAGGTETQYF
TGTGCCAGCAGCCCGGCGGCGGGAGGAACAGAGACCCAGTACTTC
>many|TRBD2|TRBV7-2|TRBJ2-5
CASSFSGRREETQYF
TGTGCCAGCAGCTTCAGCGGGAGAAGGGAAGAGACCCAGTACTTC
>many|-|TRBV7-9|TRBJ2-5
CASSTGKKGEETQYF
TGTGCCAGCAGTACCGGGAAGAAGGGGGAAGAGACCCAGTACTTC
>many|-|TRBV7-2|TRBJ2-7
CASSLGAGAGDTYEQYF
TGTGCCAGCAGCTTAGGCGCCGGGGCAGGGGATACCTACGAGCAGTACTTC
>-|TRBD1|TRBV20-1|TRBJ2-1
CSARRSGGGNEQFF
TGCAGTGCTCGCCGGTCAGGGGGCGGGAATGAGCAGTTCTTC
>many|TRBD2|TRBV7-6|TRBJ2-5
CASSLGGGGSGETQYF
TGTGCCAGCAGCTTAGGCGGGGGGGGGTCCGGAGAGACCCAGTACTTC
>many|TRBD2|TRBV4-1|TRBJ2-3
CASSQGPSGYTDTQYF
TGCGCCAGCAGCCAAGGGCCTAGCGGCTACACAGATACGCAGTATTTT
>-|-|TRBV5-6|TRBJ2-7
CASSGGEGLSYEQYF
TGTGCCAGCAGCGGGGGCGAGGGGCTATCCTACGAGCAGTACTTC
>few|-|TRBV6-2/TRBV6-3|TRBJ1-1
CASTGGASTEAFF
TGTGCCAGCACAGGAGGAGCAAGTACTGAAGCTTTCTTT
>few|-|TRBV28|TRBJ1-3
CASSSRRNGNTIYF
TGTGCCAGCAGTTCACGGCGTAACGGAAACACCATATATTTT
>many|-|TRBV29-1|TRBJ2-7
CSVEYLANRGEQYF
TGCAGCGTTGAATATTTGGCCAACCGTGGAGAGCAGTACTTC
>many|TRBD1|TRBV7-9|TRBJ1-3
CASSLWDRVSGNTIYF
TGTGCCAGCAGCTTATGGGACAGGGTGTCTGGAAACACCATATATTTT
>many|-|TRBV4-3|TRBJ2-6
CASSQDSGAGANVLTF
TGCGCCAGCAGCCAAGATTCAGGGGCTGGGGCCAACGTCCTGACTTTC
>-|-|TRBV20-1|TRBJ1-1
CSARAFKAGTTVTTEAFF
TGCAGTGCTAGAGCTTTTAAAGCGGGGACAACAGTTACCACTGAAGCTTTCTTT
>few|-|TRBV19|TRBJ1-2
CASSTPGPFGYTF
TGTGCCAGTAGTACTCCAGGGCCCTTTGGCTACACCTTC
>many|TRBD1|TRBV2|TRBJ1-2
CASSGDREYGYTF
TGTGCCAGCAGCGGGGACAGGGAGTATGGCTACACCTTC
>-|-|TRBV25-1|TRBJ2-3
CASSTSSAQYF
TGTGCCAGTAGCACTTCTAGCGCGCAGTATTTT
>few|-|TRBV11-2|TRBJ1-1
CASSQTGRVTEQAFF
TGTGCCAGCAGTCAAACAGGCCGTGTGACGGAGCAGGCTTTCTTT